This T cell receptor (beta chain) was recovered during a study of monozygotic twins with inflammatory bowel disease. After re-calling the 5' RACE reads, TCRdb lists one entry per CDR3 protein, DNA absent. This sample's table has approximately 330,000 distinct CDR3 sequences. Germline lookup yields CDR1 MNHNS and CDR2 SASEGT. There are 14 residues in the CDR3. Sequencing was performed on blood. This sequence joins TRBV6-1 and TRBJ1-5; as DNA is missing, the TRBD1 call by TCRdb cannot be tested. The receptor was isolated from a human donor with ulcerative colitis or Crohn's disease, or a healthy co-twin of an affected twin (not recorded which). The CDR3 is CASSRGRIYQPQHF.